This TCR beta chain was recovered during a study of cytomegalovirus exposure and HLA in healthy donors. The PCR contained 60 Vbeta and 13 Jbeta primers. The protocol was immunoSEQ multiplex PCR, while the TCRdb copy is restricted to in-frame clones and leaves out a portion. The data contain some 120,000 clones, roughly 80% of them singletons. Germline-derived CDR1 and CDR2 are GTSNPN and SVGIG (reference sequence). V lost 1 base and J lost 3, with 10 bases in between. This CDR3 is 13 amino acids long. V usage is TRBV30 and J usage is TRBJ2-7; D ambiguous. The sequence was collected from a man aged 18 to 30 in good health and CMV-seropositive. The sample consisted of PBMCs. This CDR3 is CAWSGSDIYEQYF. CDR3 nucleotides: TGTGCCTGGAGTGGCAGTGATATCTACGAGCAGTACTTC.